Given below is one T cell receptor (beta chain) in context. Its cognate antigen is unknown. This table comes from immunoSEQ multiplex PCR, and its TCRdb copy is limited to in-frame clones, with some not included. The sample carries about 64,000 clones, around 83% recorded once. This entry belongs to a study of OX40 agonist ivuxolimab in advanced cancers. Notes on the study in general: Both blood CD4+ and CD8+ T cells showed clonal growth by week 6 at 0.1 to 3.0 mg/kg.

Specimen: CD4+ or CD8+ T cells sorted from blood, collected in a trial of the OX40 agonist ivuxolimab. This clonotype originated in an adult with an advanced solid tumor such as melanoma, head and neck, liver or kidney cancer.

The CDR3 sequence: CSGQGVLSTEAFF. The DNA for the CDR3 is TGCAGCGGACAGGGGGTGCTTAGCACTGAAGCTTTCTTT. V usage is TRBV29-1 and J usage is TRBJ1-1; 9 positions match TRBD1. Germline values: CDR1 SQVTM, CDR2 ANQGSEA. The ends lost 7 bases at V and 4 bases at J; junction bases unmatched: 7. The CDR3 length is 13 residues.